The rows below give T cell receptor beta chains drawn from one sample of a study of early T cells in non-severe SARS-CoV-2 infection. Via MiXCR, TCRdb re-called the 5' RACE reads, giving one row per CDR3 protein. Here the sample spans just over 80,000 distinct CDR3 sequences, roughly 15% being singletons. Material: whole blood. The source of these receptors is an adult who was a healthcare worker with PCR-confirmed SARS-CoV-2 infection or an uninfected control (not recorded which). The CDR3 runs from the conserved cysteine through the conserved F or W. The D gene is left open where the match is weak. The size entry is marked missing in some rows and otherwise reads once, few, many or a size class.

V	D	size	J	DNA	CDR3
TRBV28	NA	few	TRBJ1-2	TGTGCCAGCAGTTTAGGAAGGCTGGGGCTCTATGGCTACACCTTC	CASSLGRLGLYGYTF
TRBV7-2	NA	NA	TRBJ1-6	TGTGCCAGCAGCTTAGAGATGTTTACCCATTCACCCCTCCACTTT	CASSLEMFTHSPLHF
TRBV5-1	TRBD1	NA	TRBJ1-1	TGCGCCAGCAGCCCCGGGGACAGGGCCATGAACACTGAAGCTTTCTTT	CASSPGDRAMNTEAFF
TRBV19	NA	NA	TRBJ2-1	TGTGCCAGTAGTATGGCCAATGAGCAGTTCTTC	CASSMANEQFF
TRBV20-1	NA	many	TRBJ2-7	TGCAGTGCTAGAGGAGTCCTCGACGGAGCCGACGAGCAGTACTTC	CSARGVLDGADEQYF
TRBV6-6	NA	NA	TRBJ2-1	TGTGCCAGCAGCCCTCCGACAGATGAGCAGTTCTTC	CASSPPTDEQFF
TRBV30	NA	many	TRBJ2-7	TGTGCCGAGGGGACCTCCTACGAGCAGTACTTC	CAEGTSYEQYF
TRBV3-1	TRBD1	many	TRBJ1-5	TGTGCCAGCAGCCAAGCCGGGACAGATCGGCCCCAGCATTTT	CASSQAGTDRPQHF
TRBV29-1	NA	many	TRBJ2-1	TGCAGCGTTGATGGGGGGTCCAGCTCCTACAATGAGCAGTTCTTC	CSVDGGSSSYNEQFF
TRBV7-6	TRBD1	many	TRBJ2-3	TGTGCCAGCAGCTTTCTCGGACAGGGAAGCACAGATACGCAGTATTTT	CASSFLGQGSTDTQYF
TRBV10-3	NA	many	TRBJ2-5	TGTGCCATCAGTGTGGGCAGCCAAGAGACCCAGTACTTC	CAISVGSQETQYF
TRBV29-1	TRBD2	many	TRBJ2-7	TGCAGCGTGGCGCGGGGGGGAGCCTACGAGCAGTACTTC	CSVARGGAYEQYF
TRBV30	TRBD2	NA	TRBJ2-1	TGTGCCTGGAAATTAGCGGGGGGCCGGCAGTTCTTC	CAWKLAGGRQFF
TRBV27	TRBD1	few	TRBJ2-3	TGTGCCAGCAGTTACAGGGGCCCCCAGGATACGCAGTATTTT	CASSYRGPQDTQYF
TRBV9	NA	few	TRBJ1-1	TGTGCCAGCAGCGAAGGGGTCGGGGACATCCGAGCTTTCTTT	CASSEGVGDIRAFF
TRBV6-2/TRBV6-3	NA	NA	TRBJ2-3	TGTGCCAGCAGCTGGACGAAAGATACGCAGTATTTT	CASSWTKDTQYF
TRBV18	TRBD2	many	TRBJ2-1	TGTGCCAGCTCACTTTCAGCGGGGGAGCGAGAGCAGTTCTTC	CASSLSAGEREQFF
TRBV4-2	NA	few	TRBJ1-2	TGTGCCAGCAGCCAAGCATTACCTCAAACGGATGGCTACACCTTC	CASSQALPQTDGYTF
TRBV4-2	NA	few	TRBJ2-7	TGTGCCAGCAGCCTTCTACCGGGACCCAAAGGGGAGCAGTACTTC	CASSLLPGPKGEQYF
TRBV20-1	TRBD1	NA	TRBJ1-5	TGCAGTGCCTCGGAGGGACAGGTTGGGCAGCCCCAGCATTTT	CSASEGQVGQPQHF
TRBV7-2	TRBD2	NA	TRBJ2-7	TGTGCCAGCAGCTTAGTCTCCAGCGGGAACTACGAGCAGTACTTC	CASSLVSSGNYEQYF
TRBV7-3	NA	many	TRBJ1-1	TGTGCCAGCAGCTTGACACCGTGGGGATCTGAAGCTTTCTTT	CASSLTPWGSEAFF
TRBV20-1	NA	NA	TRBJ1-1	TGCAGTGCGCCCGACGCAGGCGGAACTGAAGCTTTCTTT	CSAPDAGGTEAFF
TRBV6-5	TRBD2	many	TRBJ2-2	TGTGCCAGCAGCCCCGCCGGGCTAGCGGGAAACACCGGGGAGCTGTTTTTT	CASSPAGLAGNTGELFF
TRBV14	NA	NA	TRBJ2-1	TGTGCCAGCAGCCAAGGACCACAAGGGGGGCAGTTCTTC	CASSQGPQGGQFF
TRBV15	TRBD2	many	TRBJ2-5	TGTGCCACCGAGCGGGGGGGCCGAGAAGAGACCCAGTACTTC	CATERGGREETQYF
TRBV29-1	NA	many	TRBJ1-2	TGCAGCGTTGACCGTGGCAAGACAGGCTATGGCTACACCTTC	CSVDRGKTGYGYTF
TRBV11-3	NA	NA	TRBJ2-3	TGTGCCAGCAGCTTAGGAGCGCTGCCTTCGGATACGCAGTATTTT	CASSLGALPSDTQYF
TRBV20-1	TRBD2	many	TRBJ2-5	TGCAGTGCTCAACTAGCGGGGGGCGGGGAGACCCAGTACTTC	CSAQLAGGGETQYF
TRBV18	NA	many	TRBJ1-1	TGTGCCAGCTCACCCGACAGCCTAGAAGCTTTCTTT	CASSPDSLEAFF